These T cell receptor beta chains were read from a single sample in a study of cytomegalovirus exposure and HLA in healthy donors. The data were produced by immunoSEQ multiplex PCR, yet TCRdb's version contains in-frame clones alone and is incomplete. The sample includes approximately 88,000 clones, around 76% seen only once; the top ten take 5% to 7%. The sample consisted of PBMCs. These receptor sequences come from a man between 18 and 29 years old in good health and CMV-seropositive. Each CDR3 is given with its conserved first and last residue. A D gene is named only where the DNA matches it firmly. Clone size is stated in some rows and not others, as once, few, many or a class when expanded.

D gene | clone size | J gene | V gene | CDR3 DNA | CDR3 protein
- | once | TRBJ2-7 | TRBV25-1 | TGTGCCAGCAGTGAATTTCAGGGCCCCTACGAGCAGTACTTC | CASSEFQGPYEQYF
TRBD2 | - | TRBJ2-5 | TRBV28 | TGTGCCAGCAGTCCTCCGGGACTAGCGGGACCAGAGACCCAGTACTTC | CASSPPGLAGPETQYF
TRBD1 | - | TRBJ2-1 | TRBV7-6 | TGTGCCAGCAGCTTCGGGACAGGGATCAATGAGCAGTTCTTC | CASSFGTGINEQFF
- | - | TRBJ1-1 | TRBV29-1 | TGCAGCGTTCCCCAGAACACTGAAGCTTTCTTT | CSVPQNTEAFF
TRBD1 | - | TRBJ2-2 | TRBV6-1 | TGTGCCAGCAGACAGGGGGCCGGGGGCCGGGAGCTGTTTTTT | CASRQGAGGRELFF
TRBD2 | few | TRBJ2-4 | TRBV5-1 | TGCGCCAGCAGCTTGGACGTCGCGGGAGGAAACATTCAGTACTTC | CASSLDVAGGNIQYF
- | - | TRBJ1-6 | TRBV6-5 | TGTGCCAGCAGATCAGGGATTTCACCCCTCCACTTT | CASRSGISPLHF
- | - | TRBJ2-7 | TRBV2 | TGTGCCAGCAGTCAATTTTACGAGCAGTACTTC | CASSQFYEQYF
- | - | TRBJ1-1 | TRBV10-3 | TGTGCCATCAGTAACCCCGGGGGGGGAGGTTACGCTGAAGCTTTCTTT | CAISNPGGGGYAEAFF
TRBD1 | - | TRBJ2-7 | TRBV19 | TGTGCCAGTAGGACAGGGTCAGGCGAGCAGTACTTC | CASRTGSGEQYF
- | - | TRBJ1-2 | TRBV6-5 | TGTGCCAGCAGACGGGGCTATGGCTACACCTTC | CASRRGYGYTF
- | - | TRBJ2-7 | TRBV29-1 | TGCAGCGTTGGGGACAAATCCTACGAGCAGTACTTC | CSVGDKSYEQYF
- | once | TRBJ1-4 | TRBV5-1 | TGCGCCAGCAGACCGGGGTCAACTAATGAAAAACTGTTTTTT | CASRPGSTNEKLFF
TRBD1 | - | TRBJ2-1 | TRBV2 | TGTGCCAGCGTCCCTACAGGGGCCTACAATGAGCAGTTCTTC | CASVPTGAYNEQFF
TRBD1 | - | TRBJ2-2 | TRBV4-1 | TGCGCCAGCAGCACCCGACAGGGCGGGACCGGGGAGCTGTTTTTT | CASSTRQGGTGELFF
- | - | TRBJ2-5 | TRBV9 | TGTGCCAGCAGCCTAGGTCTACGAAAAGAGACCCAGTACTTC | CASSLGLRKETQYF
TRBD2 | - | TRBJ2-1 | TRBV10-2 | TGCGCCAGCGAGCAAGCGGGGGAAAATAACAATGAGCAGTTCTTC | CASEQAGENNNEQFF
- | few | TRBJ1-5 | TRBV6-1 | TGTGCCAGCGGACCAGGGAGGGGCAATCAGCCCCAGCATTTT | CASGPGRGNQPQHF
- | few | TRBJ2-1 | TRBV4-1 | TGCGCCAGCAGCCAAGTTTTAGCGAGAAGGGATGAGCAGTTCTTC | CASSQVLARRDEQFF
- | few | TRBJ1-1 | TRBV2 | TGTGCCAGTACCGGGGGGTGGACCACTGAAGCTTTCTTT | CASTGGWTTEAFF
TRBD1 | - | TRBJ2-7 | TRBV13 | TGTGCCAGCAGCCACATCAGCAGGGGGCGCTTCGAGCAGTACTTC | CASSHISRGRFEQYF
- | once | TRBJ1-3 | TRBV4-1 | TGCGCCAGCAGCCAAGTAGAAATCTCTGGAAACACCATATATTTT | CASSQVEISGNTIYF
- | few | TRBJ2-5 | TRBV7-9 | TGTGCCAGCAGAGCAGGGGTAGAAGAGACCCAGTACTTC | CASRAGVEETQYF
- | - | TRBJ2-3 | TRBV11-2 | TGTGCCAGCAGCTTAGATGGGGCCACAGATACGCAGTATTTT | CASSLDGATDTQYF
- | - | TRBJ1-1 | TRBV9 | TGTGCCAGCAGCGTAGCTGGGGGGGGCACTGAAGCTTTCTTT | CASSVAGGGTEAFF
TRBD2 | few | TRBJ2-3 | TRBV10-3 | TGTGCCATCGCTGGGACTACTTCAGATACGCAGTATTTT | CAIAGTTSDTQYF
- | few | TRBJ2-3 | TRBV5-1 | TGCGCCAGCAGGGAGTTGGCAGATACGCAGTATTTT | CASRELADTQYF
TRBD1 | once | TRBJ1-1 | TRBV28 | TGTGCCAGCAGTTCATCCACACAGGGGGGGACTGAAGCTTTCTTT | CASSSSTQGGTEAFF
- | once | TRBJ2-1 | TRBV4-1 | TGCGCCAGCAGCCAATCTCCCCAACTAGCTCACTCCTACAATGAGCAGTTCTTC | CASSQSPQLAHSYNEQFF
- | - | TRBJ1-2 | TRBV2 | TGTGCCAGCAGCCCCAGGGTCGTTGGCGGCTACACCTTC | CASSPRVVGGYTF
TRBD1 | - | TRBJ1-1 | TRBV7-9 | TGTGCCAGCAGCGGACAGGAGAACACTGAAGCTTTCTTT | CASSGQENTEAFF
- | - | TRBJ1-5 | TRBV11-1 | TGTGCCAGCAGCTTAGAGCATAATCAGCCCCAGCATTTT | CASSLEHNQPQHF
TRBD2 | once | TRBJ2-6 | TRBV4-1 | TGCGCCAGCAGCCCCGGACTAGCGGCAAGCTCTGGGGCCAACGTCCTGACTTTC | CASSPGLAASSGANVLTF
- | few | TRBJ2-6 | TRBV5-1 | TGCGCCAGCAGCTCCGGAGTCGGGGCCAACGTCCTGACTTTC | CASSSGVGANVLTF
- | - | TRBJ2-7 | TRBV4-2 | TGTGCCAGCAGCCAACCTACAGGGGAGCAGTACTTC | CASSQPTGEQYF
- | - | TRBJ2-1 | TRBV5-4 | TGTGCCAGCAGCTTGGAAGGTAGGGGCAATGAGCAGTTCTTC | CASSLEGRGNEQFF
- | once | TRBJ2-3 | TRBV6-5 | TGTGCCAGCAAAGGGGGAAGCACAGATACGCAGTATTTT | CASKGGSTDTQYF
TRBD1 | once | TRBJ1-5 | TRBV2 | TGTGCCAGCAGTGTAGGACAGGGAGGGCAGCCCCAGCATTTT | CASSVGQGGQPQHF
TRBD2 | - | TRBJ2-3 | TRBV15 | TGTGCCACCTCCCCCCGGCGGGAGGCTGGAGATACGCAGTATTTT | CATSPRREAGDTQYF